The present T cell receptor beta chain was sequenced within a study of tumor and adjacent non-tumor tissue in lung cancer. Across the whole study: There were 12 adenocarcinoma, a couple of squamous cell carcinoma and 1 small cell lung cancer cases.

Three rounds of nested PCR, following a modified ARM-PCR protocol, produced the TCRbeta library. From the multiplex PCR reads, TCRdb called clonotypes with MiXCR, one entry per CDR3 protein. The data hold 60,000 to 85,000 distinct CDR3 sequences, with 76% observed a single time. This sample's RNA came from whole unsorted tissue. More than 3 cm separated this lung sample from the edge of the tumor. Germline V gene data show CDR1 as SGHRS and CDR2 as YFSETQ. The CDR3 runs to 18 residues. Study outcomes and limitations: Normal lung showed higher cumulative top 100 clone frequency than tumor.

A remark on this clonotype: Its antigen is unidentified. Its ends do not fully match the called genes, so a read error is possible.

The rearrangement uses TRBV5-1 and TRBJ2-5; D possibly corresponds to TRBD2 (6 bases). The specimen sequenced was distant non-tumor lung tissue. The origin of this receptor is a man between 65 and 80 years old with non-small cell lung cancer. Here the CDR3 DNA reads TGCGCCAGCAGCTTGTTTCGTTTGGGACTTTCTGGGGGAGAGTCCCAGTACTTC. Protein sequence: CASSLFRLGLSGGESQYF.